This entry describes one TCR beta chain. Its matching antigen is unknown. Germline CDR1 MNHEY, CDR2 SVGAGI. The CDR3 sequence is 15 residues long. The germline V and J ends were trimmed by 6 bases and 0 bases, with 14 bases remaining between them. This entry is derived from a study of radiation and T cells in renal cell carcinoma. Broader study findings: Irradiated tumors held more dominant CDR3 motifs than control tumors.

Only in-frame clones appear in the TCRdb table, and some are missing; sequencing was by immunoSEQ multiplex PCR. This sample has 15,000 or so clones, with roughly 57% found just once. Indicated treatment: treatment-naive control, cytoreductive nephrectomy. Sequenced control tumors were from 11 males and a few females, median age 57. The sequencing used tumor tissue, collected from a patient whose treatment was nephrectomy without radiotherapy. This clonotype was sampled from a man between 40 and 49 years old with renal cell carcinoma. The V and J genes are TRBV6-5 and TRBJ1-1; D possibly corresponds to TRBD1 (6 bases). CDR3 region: CASRLTGTMNTEAFF. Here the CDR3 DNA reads TGTGCCAGCAGGCTTACAGGGACCATGAACACTGAAGCTTTCTTT.